This section outlines one T cell receptor (beta chain) sequence together with its context. In the authors' workflow: Using reference gene primer amplification, nucleated cell counts were estimated. Data came from immunoSEQ multiplex PCR; TCRdb stores just in-frame clones and leaves some out. V and J calls and clone size are copied from that table; D and trimming were computed from the DNA. This sample has around 100,000 clones, with over 75% found just once. The sample comes from a study of blood T cell repertoires in COVID-19. V was cut by 0 bases and J by 1 base, with 13 bases left in between. The CDR3 has 17 residues. Germline V gene data show CDR1 as SGHNT and CDR2 as YYREEE (reference sequence).

The V gene is TRBV5-4, the J gene TRBJ2-2; D may be TRBD2 (5 bases). The receptor was derived from a human donor in a cohort sampled during active or convalescent COVID-19. The specimen was peripheral blood. The CDR3 nucleotides are TGTGCCAGCAGCTTGGTAAGACGGGGATGGAACACCGGGGAGCTGTTTTTT. Its protein is CASSLVRRGWNTGELFF.